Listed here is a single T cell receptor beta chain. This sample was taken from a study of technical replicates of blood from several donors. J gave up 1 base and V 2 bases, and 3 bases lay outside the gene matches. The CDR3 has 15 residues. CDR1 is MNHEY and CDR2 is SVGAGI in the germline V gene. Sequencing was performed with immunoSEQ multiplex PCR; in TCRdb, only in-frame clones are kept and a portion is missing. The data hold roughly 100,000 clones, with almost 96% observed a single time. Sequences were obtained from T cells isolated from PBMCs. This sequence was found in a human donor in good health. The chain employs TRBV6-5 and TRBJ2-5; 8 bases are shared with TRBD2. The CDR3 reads CASSYASGPQETQYF. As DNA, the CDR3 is TGTGCCAGCAGTTACGCTAGCGGGCCCCAAGAGACCCAGTACTTC.